Listed below are T cell receptor beta chains from one sample, sequenced in a study of blood T cell repertoires in COVID-19. Assay used: immunoSEQ multiplex PCR; TCRdb lists only in-frame clones, some missing. The sample holds about 100,000 clones; 69% are singletons and the top ten take roughly 6%. Sequenced: peripheral blood. These receptor sequences come from a man older than 75 with acute or convalescent COVID-19. Each CDR3 is given with its conserved first and last residue. A D gene is named only where the DNA matches it firmly. For some rows the clone size is stated as once, few or many, or as a class when expanded; others skip it.

TRBV28	TRBJ1-4	TRBD1	once	TGTGCCAGCAGCATCCCCGAGACAGGGTTCGCGATGACTTTT	CASSIPETGFAMTF
TRBV7-3	TRBJ2-2	TRBD1	-	TGTGCCAGCAGCACGGACAGGGGGCCCGGGGAGCTGTTTTTT	CASSTDRGPGELFF
TRBV7-9	TRBJ2-5	TRBD1	few	TGTGCCAGCAGCCTCGGACAGGGGGCGGGTGAGACCCAGTACTTC	CASSLGQGAGETQYF
TRBV19	TRBJ2-6	-	-	TGTGCCAGTAGAGACCAGGGATCTGGGGCCAACGTCCTGACTTTC	CASRDQGSGANVLTF
TRBV7-8	TRBJ1-1	-	-	TGTGCCAGTAAACAGGGATCGAGTGACACTGAAGCTTTCTTT	CASKQGSSDTEAFF
TRBV24-1	TRBJ2-3	-	-	TGTGCCACCAGTGGGAGGGCTGGGGGTACGCAGTATTTT	CATSGRAGGTQYF
TRBV18	TRBJ1-2	TRBD1	-	TGTGCCAGCTCACCACCGGGACAGGGGGCCTATGGCTACACCTTC	CASSPPGQGAYGYTF
TRBV6-2/TRBV6-3	TRBJ1-1	-	few	TGTGCCAGCAGTTCCTACCCTATGAACACTGAAGCTTTCTTT	CASSSYPMNTEAFF
TRBV19	TRBJ1-4	TRBD1	-	TGTGCCACCCACCGGGACAGGGGCAAACTGTTTTTT	CATHRDRGKLFF
TRBV5-6	TRBJ2-4	TRBD1	-	TGTGCCAGCAGCCTGGGACAGTCTGCGGCCAAAAACATTCAGTACTTC	CASSLGQSAAKNIQYF
TRBV24-1	TRBJ2-1	TRBD2	-	TGTGCCACCAGTGATTTTTCCCCGGGGGAGGGAGAGCAGTTCTTC	CATSDFSPGEGEQFF
TRBV5-6	TRBJ2-7	-	-	TGTGCCAGCAGCGCGGACTACGAGCAGTACTTC	CASSADYEQYF
TRBV7-2	TRBJ1-6	-	-	TGTGCCAGCAGCCAAAAGGGGCAGGTCTATAATTCACCCCTCCACTTT	CASSQKGQVYNSPLHF
TRBV5-5	TRBJ2-2	-	-	TGTGCCAGCAGCGCCCAGTGGGACACTTGGGCCGGGGAGCTGTTTTTT	CASSAQWDTWAGELFF
TRBV19	TRBJ2-3	TRBD2	-	TGTGCCAGTAGTATAGATACGGCTAGCGGGACAACAGATACGCAGTATTTT	CASSIDTASGTTDTQYF
TRBV3-1/TRBV3-2	TRBJ2-3	-	once	TGTGCCAGCAGCCAAGACAGGGGCCAGGTCAGAGATACGCAGTATTTT	CASSQDRGQVRDTQYF
TRBV10-1	TRBJ2-7	-	few	TGCGCCAACCTAAGGGGGTACGAGCAGTACTTC	CANLRGYEQYF
TRBV7-2	TRBJ1-2	-	few	TGTGCCAGCAGCTTCCCCTCCTATGGCTACACCTTC	CASSFPSYGYTF
TRBV7-9	TRBJ1-6	TRBD1	-	TGTGCCAGCACCCAAGCCCCGACAGGGCGATCACCCCTCCACTTT	CASTQAPTGRSPLHF
TRBV11-2	TRBJ2-5	TRBD2	-	TGTGCCAGCAGCCAGAGGGGCGGGAGAGGTGAGACCCAGTACTTC	CASSQRGGRGETQYF
TRBV29-1	TRBJ1-2	-	-	TGCAGCGTTGTGCTAAACTATGGCTACACCTTC	CSVVLNYGYTF
TRBV11-2	TRBJ2-2	TRBD2	-	TGTGCCAGCAGAAACATGGCGGGAGGATACACCGGGGAGCTGTTTTTT	CASRNMAGGYTGELFF
TRBV10-3	TRBJ2-3	TRBD2	-	TGTGCCATCAGCGGACTAGCGGGAGGCCCCACAGATACGCAGTATTTT	CAISGLAGGPTDTQYF
TRBV5-1	TRBJ1-4	-	-	TGCGCCAGCAGCTTGGTAATCGGGTCTGAAAAACTGTTTTTT	CASSLVIGSEKLFF
TRBV29-1	TRBJ2-1	-	-	TGCAGCTCCTGGCAGCAGGGAAATGAGCAGTTCTTC	CSSWQQGNEQFF
TRBV10-3	TRBJ2-6	TRBD1	few	TGTGCCATCAGTGGACAGGGAAGGGCCAACGTCCTGACTTTC	CAISGQGRANVLTF
TRBV19	TRBJ2-1	-	once	TGTGCCAGTAGCCACTCCCACCTGAATGAGCAGTTCTTC	CASSHSHLNEQFF
TRBV6-4	TRBJ1-3	-	-	TGTGCCAGCCCACAGACTACAGGGCGGGGAAACACCATATATTTT	CASPQTTGRGNTIYF
TRBV28	TRBJ2-2	TRBD1	-	TGTGCCAGCAGTTTACGGACAGGGGGGAACACCGGGGAGCTGTTTTTT	CASSLRTGGNTGELFF
TRBV7-9	TRBJ1-3	-	-	TGTGCCAGCAGCCCGGTGGGGGGGAGGTCCGGAAACACCATATATTTT	CASSPVGGRSGNTIYF
TRBV28	TRBJ1-6	TRBD1	-	TGTGCCAGCAGTTTATTTTCCGGGACAGGGTTGGAGGGTAATTCACCCCTCCACTTT	CASSLFSGTGLEGNSPLHF